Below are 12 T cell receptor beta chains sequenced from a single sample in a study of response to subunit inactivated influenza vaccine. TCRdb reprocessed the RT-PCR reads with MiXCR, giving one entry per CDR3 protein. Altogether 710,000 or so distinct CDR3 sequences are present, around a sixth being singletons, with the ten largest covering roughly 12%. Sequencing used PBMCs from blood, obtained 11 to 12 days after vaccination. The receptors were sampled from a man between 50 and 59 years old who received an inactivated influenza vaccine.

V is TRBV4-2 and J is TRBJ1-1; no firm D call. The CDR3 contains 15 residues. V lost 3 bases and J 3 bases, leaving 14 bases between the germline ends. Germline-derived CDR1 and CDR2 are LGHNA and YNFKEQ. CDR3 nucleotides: TGTGCCAGCAGCCACCTCCGTGGTGGGGACACTGAAGCTTTCTTT. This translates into CASSHLRGGDTEAFF.

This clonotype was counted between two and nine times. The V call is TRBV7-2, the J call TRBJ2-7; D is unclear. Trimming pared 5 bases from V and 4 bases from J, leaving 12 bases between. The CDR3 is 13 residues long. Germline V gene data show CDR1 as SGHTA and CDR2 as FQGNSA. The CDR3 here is CASSQLGIYEQYF. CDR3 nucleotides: TGTGCCAGCAGCCAGCTTGGGATATACGAGCAGTACTTC.

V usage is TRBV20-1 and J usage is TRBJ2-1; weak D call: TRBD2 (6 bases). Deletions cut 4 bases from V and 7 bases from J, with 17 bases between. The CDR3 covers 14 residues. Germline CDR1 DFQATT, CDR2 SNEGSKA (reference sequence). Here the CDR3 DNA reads TGCAGTGCTACCGGACTAAGACCGAGGAATGAGCAGTTCTTC. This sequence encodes CSATGLRPRNEQFF.

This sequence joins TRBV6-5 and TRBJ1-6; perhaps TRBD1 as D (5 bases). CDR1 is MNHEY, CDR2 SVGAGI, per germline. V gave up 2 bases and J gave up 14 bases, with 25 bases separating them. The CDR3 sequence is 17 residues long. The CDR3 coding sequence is TGTGCCAGCAGTTACGGGGCCAGTACTCTTCCTGAGTGGACCCTCCACTTT. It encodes CASSYGASTLPEWTLHF.

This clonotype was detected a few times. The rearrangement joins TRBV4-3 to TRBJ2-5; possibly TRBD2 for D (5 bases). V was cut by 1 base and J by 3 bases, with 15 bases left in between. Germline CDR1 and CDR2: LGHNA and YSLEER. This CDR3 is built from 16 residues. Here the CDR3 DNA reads TGCGCCAGCAGCCAAGGAGCCGGAGGTGGAGAAGAGACCCAGTACTTC. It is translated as CASSQGAGGGEETQYF.

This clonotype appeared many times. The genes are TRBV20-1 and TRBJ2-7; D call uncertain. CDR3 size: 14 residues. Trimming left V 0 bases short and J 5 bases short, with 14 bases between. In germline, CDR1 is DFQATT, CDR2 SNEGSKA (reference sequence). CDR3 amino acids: CSAREHDFRDEQYF. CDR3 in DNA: TGCAGTGCTAGAGAGCACGACTTCCGCGACGAGCAGTACTTC.

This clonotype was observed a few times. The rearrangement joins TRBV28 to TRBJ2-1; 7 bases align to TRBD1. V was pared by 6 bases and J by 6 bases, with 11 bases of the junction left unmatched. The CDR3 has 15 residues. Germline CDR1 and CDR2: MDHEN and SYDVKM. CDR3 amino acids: CASRRDSRPSNEQFF. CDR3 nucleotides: TGTGCCAGCAGACGGGACAGCCGGCCCTCCAATGAGCAGTTCTTC.

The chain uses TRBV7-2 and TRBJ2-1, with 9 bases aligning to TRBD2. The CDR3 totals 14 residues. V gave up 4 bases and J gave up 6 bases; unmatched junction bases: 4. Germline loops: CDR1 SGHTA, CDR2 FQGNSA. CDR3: CASSSYSGSNEQFF. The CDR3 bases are TGTGCCAGCAGCTCATATAGCGGGAGCAATGAGCAGTTCTTC.

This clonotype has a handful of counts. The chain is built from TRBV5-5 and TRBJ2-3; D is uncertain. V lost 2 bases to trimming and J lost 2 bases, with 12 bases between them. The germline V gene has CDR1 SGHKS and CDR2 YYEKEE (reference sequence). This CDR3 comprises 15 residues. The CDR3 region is CASSFIDPVTDTQYF. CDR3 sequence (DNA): TGTGCCAGCAGCTTTATAGACCCCGTCACAGATACGCAGTATTTT. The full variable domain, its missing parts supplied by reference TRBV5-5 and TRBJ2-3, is DAGVTQSPTHLIKTRGQQVTLRCSPISGHKSVSWYQQVLGQGPQFIFQYYEKEERGRGNFPDRFSARQFPNYSSELNVNALLLGDSALYLCASSFIDPVTDTQYFGPGTRLTVL.

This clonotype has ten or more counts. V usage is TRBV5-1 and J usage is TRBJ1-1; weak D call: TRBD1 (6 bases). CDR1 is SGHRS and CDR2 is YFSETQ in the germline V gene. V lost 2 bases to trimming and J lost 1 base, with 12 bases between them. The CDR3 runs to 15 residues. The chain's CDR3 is CASSLGGRSNTEAFF. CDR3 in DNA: TGCGCCAGCAGCTTAGGGGGACGGTCGAACACTGAAGCTTTCTTT.

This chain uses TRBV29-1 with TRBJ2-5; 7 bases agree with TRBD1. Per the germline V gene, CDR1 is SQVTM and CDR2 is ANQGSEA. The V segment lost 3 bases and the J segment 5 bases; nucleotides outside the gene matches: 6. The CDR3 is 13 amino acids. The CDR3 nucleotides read TGCAGCGTTGAGGGACAGCCGAGGGAGACCCAGTACTTC. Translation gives CSVEGQPRETQYF.

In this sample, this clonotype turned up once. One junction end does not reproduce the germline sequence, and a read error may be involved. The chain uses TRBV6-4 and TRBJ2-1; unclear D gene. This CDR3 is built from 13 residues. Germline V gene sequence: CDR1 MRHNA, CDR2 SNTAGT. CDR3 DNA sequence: TGTGCCAGCTGTGACGTAAGGGATGGTGAGCAGTTCTTC. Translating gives CASCDVRDGEQFF.